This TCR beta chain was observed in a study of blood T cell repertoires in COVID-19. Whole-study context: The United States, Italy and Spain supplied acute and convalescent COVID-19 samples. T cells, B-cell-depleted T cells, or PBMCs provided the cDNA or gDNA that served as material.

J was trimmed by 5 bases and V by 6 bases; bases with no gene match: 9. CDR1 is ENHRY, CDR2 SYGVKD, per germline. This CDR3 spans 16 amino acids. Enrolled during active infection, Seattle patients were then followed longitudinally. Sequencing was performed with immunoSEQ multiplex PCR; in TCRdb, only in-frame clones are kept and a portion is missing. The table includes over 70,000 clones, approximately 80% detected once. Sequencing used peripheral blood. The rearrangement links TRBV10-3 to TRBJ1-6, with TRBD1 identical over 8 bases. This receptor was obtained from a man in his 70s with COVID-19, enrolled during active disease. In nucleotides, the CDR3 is TGTGCCATCAGGCCGGGACAGGACATCCATAATTCACCCCTCCACTTT. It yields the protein CAIRPGQDIHNSPLHF.